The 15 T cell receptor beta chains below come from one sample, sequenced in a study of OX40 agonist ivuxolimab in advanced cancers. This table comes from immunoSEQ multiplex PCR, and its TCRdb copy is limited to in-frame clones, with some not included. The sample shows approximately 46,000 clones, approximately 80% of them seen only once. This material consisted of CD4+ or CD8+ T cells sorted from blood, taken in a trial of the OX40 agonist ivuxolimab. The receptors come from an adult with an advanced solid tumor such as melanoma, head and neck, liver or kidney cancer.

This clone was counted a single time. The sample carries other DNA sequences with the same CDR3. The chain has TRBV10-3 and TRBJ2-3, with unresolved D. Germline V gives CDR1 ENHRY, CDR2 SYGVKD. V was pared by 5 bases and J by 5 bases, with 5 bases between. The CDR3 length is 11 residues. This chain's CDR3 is CAISSGDTQYF. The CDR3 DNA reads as TGTGCCATCAGTTCGGGAGATACGCAGTATTTT.

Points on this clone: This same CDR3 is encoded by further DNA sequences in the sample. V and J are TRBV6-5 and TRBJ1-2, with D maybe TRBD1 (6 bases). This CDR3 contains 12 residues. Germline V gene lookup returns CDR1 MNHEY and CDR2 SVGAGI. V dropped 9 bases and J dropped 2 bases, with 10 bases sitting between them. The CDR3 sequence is CASKGTNYGYTF. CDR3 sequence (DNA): TGTGCCAGTAAGGGGACAAACTATGGCTACACCTTC.

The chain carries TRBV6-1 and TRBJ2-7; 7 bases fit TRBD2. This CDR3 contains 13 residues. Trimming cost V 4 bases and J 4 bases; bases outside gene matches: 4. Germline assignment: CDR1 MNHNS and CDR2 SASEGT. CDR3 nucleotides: TGTGCCAGCAGTGCGGGACTAAATTACGAGCAGTACTTC. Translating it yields CASSAGLNYEQYF.

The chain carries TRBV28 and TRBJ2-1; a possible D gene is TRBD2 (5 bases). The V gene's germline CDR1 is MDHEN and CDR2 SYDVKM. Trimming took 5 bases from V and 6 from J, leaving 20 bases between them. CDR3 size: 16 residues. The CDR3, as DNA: TGTGCCAGCAGTCCCCGGGGTAGTCTCAAGACCAATGAGCAGTTCTTC. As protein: CASSPRGSLKTNEQFF.

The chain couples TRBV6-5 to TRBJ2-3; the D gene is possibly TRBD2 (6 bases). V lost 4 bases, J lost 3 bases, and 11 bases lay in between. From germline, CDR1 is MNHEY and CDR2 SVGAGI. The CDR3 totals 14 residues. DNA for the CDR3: TGTGCCAGCAGTTCCGGGACTGGTACAGATACGCAGTATTTT. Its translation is CASSSGTGTDTQYF.

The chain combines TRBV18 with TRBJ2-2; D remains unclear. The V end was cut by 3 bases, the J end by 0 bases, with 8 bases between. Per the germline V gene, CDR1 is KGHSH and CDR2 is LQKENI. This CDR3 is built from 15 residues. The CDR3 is CASSPVAANTGELFF. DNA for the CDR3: TGTGCCAGCTCACCGGTCGCTGCGAACACCGGGGAGCTGTTTTTT.

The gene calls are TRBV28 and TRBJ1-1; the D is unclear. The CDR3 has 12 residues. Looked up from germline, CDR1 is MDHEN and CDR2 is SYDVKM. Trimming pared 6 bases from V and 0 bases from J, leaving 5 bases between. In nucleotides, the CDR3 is TGTGCCAGCAGCAACATGAACACTGAAGCTTTCTTT. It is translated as CASSNMNTEAFF.

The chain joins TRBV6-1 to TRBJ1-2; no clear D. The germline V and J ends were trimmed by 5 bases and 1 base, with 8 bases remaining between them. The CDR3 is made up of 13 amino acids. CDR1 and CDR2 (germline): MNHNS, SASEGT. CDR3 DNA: TGTGCCAGCAGTCTTGGCGGTAACTATGGCTACACCTTC. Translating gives CASSLGGNYGYTF.

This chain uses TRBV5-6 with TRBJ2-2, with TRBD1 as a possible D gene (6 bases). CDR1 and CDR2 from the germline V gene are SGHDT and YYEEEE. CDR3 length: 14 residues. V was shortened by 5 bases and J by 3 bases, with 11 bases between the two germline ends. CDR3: CASRLTGHTGELFF. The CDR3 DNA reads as TGTGCCAGCAGGTTGACAGGACACACCGGGGAGCTGTTTTTT.

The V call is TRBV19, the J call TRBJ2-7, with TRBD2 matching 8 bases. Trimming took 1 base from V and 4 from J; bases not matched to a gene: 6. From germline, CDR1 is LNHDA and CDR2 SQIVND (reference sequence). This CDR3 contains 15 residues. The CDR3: CASSIGAGALYEQYF. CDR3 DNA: TGTGCCAGTAGTATAGGAGCGGGGGCTCTTTACGAGCAGTACTTC.

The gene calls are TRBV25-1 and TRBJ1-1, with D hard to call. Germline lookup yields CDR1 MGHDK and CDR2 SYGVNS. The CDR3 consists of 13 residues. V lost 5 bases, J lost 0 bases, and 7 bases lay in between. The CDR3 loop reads CASSYGMNTEAFF. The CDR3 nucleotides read TGTGCCAGCAGTTATGGAATGAACACTGAAGCTTTCTTT.

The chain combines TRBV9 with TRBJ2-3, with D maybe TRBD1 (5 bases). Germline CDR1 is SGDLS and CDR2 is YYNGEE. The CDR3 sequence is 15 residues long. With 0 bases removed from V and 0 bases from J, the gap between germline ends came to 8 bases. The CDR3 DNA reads TGTGCCAGCAGCGTAGGGCAGGGAAGCACAGATACGCAGTATTTT. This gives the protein CASSVGQGSTDTQYF.

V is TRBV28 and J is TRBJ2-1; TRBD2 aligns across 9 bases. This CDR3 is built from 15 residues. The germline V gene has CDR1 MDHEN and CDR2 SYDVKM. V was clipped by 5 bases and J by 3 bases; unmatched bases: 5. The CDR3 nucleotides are TGTGCCAGCAGTAGACTAGCGGACTACTACAATGAGCAGTTCTTC. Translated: CASSRLADYYNEQFF.

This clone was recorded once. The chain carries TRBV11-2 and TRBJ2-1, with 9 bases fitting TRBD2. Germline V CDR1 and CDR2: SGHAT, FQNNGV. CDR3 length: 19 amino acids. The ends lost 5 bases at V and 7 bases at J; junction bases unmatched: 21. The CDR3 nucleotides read TGTGCCAGCAGCCCCAGTTTCAACCTCGTAGCGGGAGCCCCTAATGAGCAGTTCTTC. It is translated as CASSPSFNLVAGAPNEQFF.

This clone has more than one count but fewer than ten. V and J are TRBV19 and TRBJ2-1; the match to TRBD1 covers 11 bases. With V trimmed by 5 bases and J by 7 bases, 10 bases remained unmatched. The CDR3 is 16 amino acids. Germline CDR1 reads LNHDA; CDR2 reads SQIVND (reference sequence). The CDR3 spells CASSFNPGQGENEQFF. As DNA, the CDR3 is TGTGCCAGTAGTTTTAATCCGGGACAGGGGGAGAATGAGCAGTTCTTC.